One and the same sample provided the 3 T cell receptor beta chains below, sequenced in a study of T cell responses to AZD1222 COVID-19 vaccine. Assay used: immunoSEQ multiplex PCR; TCRdb lists only in-frame clones, some missing. Among 160,000 or so clones listed, about 90% were seen once. The sample was peripheral blood, taken on day 0 of MenACWY control vaccination. The receptors derive from an adult in good health.

This clone was seen a single time. The chain combines TRBV19 with TRBJ1-2; TRBD1 agrees at 10 bases. There are 14 residues in the CDR3. J lost 8 bases, V lost 7 bases, and 10 bases had no gene match. Germline assignment: CDR1 LNHDA and CDR2 SQIVND (reference sequence). The CDR3 loop is CASTLRDRGGGYTF. In DNA form, the CDR3 reads TGTGCCAGTACCCTCCGGGACAGGGGTGGAGGCTACACCTTC.

The CDR3, as DNA: TGTGCCTGGAGTCGGGACTCCGCAGATACGCAGTATTTT. Amino acids: CAWSRDSADTQYF. The chain employs TRBV30 and TRBJ2-3; perhaps TRBD2 as D (6 bases). This CDR3 has 13 amino acids. V was cut by 2 bases and J by 4 bases, with 10 bases left in between. Looked up from germline, CDR1 is GTSNPN and CDR2 is SVGIG (reference sequence).

The V gene is TRBV5-1, the J gene TRBJ2-7; perhaps TRBD1 as D (6 bases). CDR3 length: 15 amino acids. V lost 4 bases and J 2 bases, leaving 16 bases between the germline ends. CDR1 and CDR2 from the germline V gene are SGHRS and YFSETQ. The CDR3 spells CASSTGTYSTYEQYF. The DNA for the CDR3 is TGCGCCAGCAGCACAGGGACATACTCCACCTACGAGCAGTACTTC.